This T cell receptor (beta chain) emerged from a study of cytomegalovirus exposure and HLA in healthy donors. Findings and caveats of the study: Productive rates of about 90% or about 30% were seen for most TCR beta V segments in an earlier analysis.

Primers included in the PCR were 60 Vbeta and 13 Jbeta primers. Produced via immunoSEQ multiplex PCR; TCRdb's table is partial and in-frame only. The repertoire holds 150,000 to 200,000 clones, with around three quarters as singletons. Comment on this clone: Its antigen is not identified.

The CDR3 is 13 amino acids. From germline, CDR1 is SGHTA and CDR2 FQGNSA. Between the trimmed V and J ends, which lost 0 bases and 5 bases, there was a span of 6 bases. The rearrangement uses TRBV7-2 and TRBJ2-3; tentatively, D is TRBD2 (6 bases). The TCR originated in a woman aged 25 to 45 in good health and CMV-seronegative. The sample was PBMCs. The CDR3 here is CASSLAGGDTQYF. The CDR3 DNA reads as TGTGCCAGCAGCTTAGCCGGGGGAGATACGCAGTATTTT.